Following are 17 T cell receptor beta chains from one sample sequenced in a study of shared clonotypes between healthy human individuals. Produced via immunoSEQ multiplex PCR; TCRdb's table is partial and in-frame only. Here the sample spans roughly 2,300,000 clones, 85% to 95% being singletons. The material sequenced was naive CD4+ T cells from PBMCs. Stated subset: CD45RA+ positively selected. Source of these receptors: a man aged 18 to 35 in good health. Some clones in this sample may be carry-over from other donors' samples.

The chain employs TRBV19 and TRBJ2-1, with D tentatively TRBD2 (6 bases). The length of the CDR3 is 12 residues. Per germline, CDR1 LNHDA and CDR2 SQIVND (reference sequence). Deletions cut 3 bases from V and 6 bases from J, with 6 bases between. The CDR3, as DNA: TGTGCCAGTAGTATGCGGGGCAATGAGCAGTTCTTC. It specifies CASSMRGNEQFF.

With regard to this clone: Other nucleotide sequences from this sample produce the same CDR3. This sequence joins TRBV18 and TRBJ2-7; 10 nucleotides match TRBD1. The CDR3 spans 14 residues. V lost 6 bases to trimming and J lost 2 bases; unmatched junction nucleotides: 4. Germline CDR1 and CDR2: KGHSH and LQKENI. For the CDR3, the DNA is TGTGCCAGCTCCCCTGGGACAGGGGCCTACGAGCAGTACTTC. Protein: CASSPGTGAYEQYF.

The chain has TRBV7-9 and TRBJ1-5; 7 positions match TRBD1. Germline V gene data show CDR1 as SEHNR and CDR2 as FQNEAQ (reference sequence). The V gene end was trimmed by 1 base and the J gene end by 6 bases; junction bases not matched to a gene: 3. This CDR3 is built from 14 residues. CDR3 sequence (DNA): TGTGCCAGCAGCTTAGGGGACAGCGGTCAGCCCCAGCATTTT. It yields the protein CASSLGDSGQPQHF.

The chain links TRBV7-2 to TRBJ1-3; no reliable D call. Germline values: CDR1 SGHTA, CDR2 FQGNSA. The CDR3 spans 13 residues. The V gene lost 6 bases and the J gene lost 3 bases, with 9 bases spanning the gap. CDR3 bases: TGTGCCAGCAGTTCCCAACATGGAAACACCATATATTTT. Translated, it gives CASSSQHGNTIYF.

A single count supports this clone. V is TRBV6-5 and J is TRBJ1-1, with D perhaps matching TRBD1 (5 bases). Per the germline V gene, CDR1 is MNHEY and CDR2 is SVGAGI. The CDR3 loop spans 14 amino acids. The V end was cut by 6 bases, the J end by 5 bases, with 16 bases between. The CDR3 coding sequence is TGTGCCAGCAGACGAGGACAAGCCATAACTGAAGCTTTCTTT. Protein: CASRRGQAITEAFF.

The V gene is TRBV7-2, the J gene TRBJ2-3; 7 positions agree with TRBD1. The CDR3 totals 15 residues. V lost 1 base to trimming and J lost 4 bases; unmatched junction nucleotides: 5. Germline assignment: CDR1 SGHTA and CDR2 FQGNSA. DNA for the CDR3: TGTGCCAGCAGCTTAGACAGGGGTATTGCAGATACGCAGTATTTT. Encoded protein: CASSLDRGIADTQYF.

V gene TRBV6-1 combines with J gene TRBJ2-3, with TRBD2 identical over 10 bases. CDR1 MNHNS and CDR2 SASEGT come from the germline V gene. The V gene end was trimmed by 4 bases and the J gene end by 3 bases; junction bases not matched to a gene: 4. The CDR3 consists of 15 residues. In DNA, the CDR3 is TGTGCCAGCAGTGTTCAACTAGCGGGGACAGATACGCAGTATTTT. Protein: CASSVQLAGTDTQYF.

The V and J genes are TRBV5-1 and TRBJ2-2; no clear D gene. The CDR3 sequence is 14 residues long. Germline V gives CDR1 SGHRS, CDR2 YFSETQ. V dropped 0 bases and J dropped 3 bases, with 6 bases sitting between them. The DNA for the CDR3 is TGCGCCAGCAGCTTGGACTTATACACCGGGGAGCTGTTTTTT. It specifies CASSLDLYTGELFF.

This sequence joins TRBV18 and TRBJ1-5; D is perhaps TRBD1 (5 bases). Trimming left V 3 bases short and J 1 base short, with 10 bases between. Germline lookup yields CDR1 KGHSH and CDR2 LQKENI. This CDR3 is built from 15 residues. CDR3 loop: CASSPEGDSNQPQHF. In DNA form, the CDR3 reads TGTGCCAGCTCACCTGAAGGGGACAGCAATCAGCCCCAGCATTTT.

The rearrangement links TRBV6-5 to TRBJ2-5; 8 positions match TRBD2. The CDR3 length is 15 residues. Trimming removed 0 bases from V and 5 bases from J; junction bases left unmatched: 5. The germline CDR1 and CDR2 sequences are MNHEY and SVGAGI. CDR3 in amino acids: CASSYSFGGAETQYF. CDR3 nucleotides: TGTGCCAGCAGTTACTCGTTCGGGGGGGCTGAGACCCAGTACTTC.

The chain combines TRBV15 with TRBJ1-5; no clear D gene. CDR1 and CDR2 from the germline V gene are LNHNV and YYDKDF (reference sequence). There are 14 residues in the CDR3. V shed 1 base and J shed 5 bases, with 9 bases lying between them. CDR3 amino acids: CATSRGGRYQPQHF. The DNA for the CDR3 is TGTGCCACCAGCAGAGGCGGGAGGTATCAGCCCCAGCATTTT.

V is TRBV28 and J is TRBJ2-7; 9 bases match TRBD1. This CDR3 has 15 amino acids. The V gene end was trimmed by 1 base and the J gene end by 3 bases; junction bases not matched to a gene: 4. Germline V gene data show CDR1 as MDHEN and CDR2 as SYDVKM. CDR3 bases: TGTGCCAGCAGTTTATCGGACAGGGGTGGCTACGAGCAGTACTTC. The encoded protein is CASSLSDRGGYEQYF. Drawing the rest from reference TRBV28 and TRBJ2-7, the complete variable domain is DVKVTQSSRYLVKRTGEKVFLECVQDMDHENMFWYRQDPGLGLRLIYFSYDVKMKEKGDIPEGYSVSREKKERFSLILESASTNQTSMYLCASSLSDRGGYEQYFGPGTRLTVT.

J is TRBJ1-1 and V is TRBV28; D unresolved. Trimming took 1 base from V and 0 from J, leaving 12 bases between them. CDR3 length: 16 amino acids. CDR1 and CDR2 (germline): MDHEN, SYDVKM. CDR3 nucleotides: TGTGCCAGCAGTTTATTTACACACAGCGTGAACACTGAAGCTTTCTTT. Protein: CASSLFTHSVNTEAFF.

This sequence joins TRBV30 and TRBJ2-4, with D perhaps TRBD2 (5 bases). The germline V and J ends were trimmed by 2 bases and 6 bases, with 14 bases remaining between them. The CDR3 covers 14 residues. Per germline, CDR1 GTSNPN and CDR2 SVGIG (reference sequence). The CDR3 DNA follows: TGTGCCTGGAGTATCGCTGGCGGACTAAACATTCAGTACTTC. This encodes CAWSIAGGLNIQYF.

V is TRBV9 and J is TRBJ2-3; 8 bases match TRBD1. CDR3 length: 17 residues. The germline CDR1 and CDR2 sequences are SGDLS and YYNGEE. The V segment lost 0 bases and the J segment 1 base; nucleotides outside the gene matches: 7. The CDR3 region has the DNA TGTGCCAGCAGCGTAGGAACCCCGACAGGGGGCACAGATACGCAGTATTTT. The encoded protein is CASSVGTPTGGTDTQYF.

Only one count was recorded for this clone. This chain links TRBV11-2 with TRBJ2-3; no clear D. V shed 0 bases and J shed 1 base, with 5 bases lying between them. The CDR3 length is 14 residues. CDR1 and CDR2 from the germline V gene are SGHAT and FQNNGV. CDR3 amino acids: CASSLEYGTDTQYF. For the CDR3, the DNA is TGTGCCAGCAGCTTAGAGTATGGCACAGATACGCAGTATTTT.

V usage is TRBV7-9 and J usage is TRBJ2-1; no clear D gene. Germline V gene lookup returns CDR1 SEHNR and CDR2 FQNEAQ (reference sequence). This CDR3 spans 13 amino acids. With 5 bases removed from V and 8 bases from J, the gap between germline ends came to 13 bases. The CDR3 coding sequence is TGTGCCAGCAGCATCCCGGGCCCATATGAGCAGTTCTTC. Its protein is CASSIPGPYEQFF. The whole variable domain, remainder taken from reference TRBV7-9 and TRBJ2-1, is DTGVSQNPRHKITKRGQNVTFRCDPISEHNRLYWYRQTLGQGPEFLTYFQNEAQLEKSRLLSDRFSAERPKGSFSTLEIQRTEQGDSAMYLCASSIPGPYEQFFGPGTRLTVL.